What follows is one TCR beta chain and its context. This clone has a single count. Which antigen it targets is not known. One base away there is no much larger clone; base qualities are not given. The cohort comprised several hundred healthy bone marrow donors. Cohort members were all nominally healthy when sampled, although unrecorded immune exposures were likely present. The donor tested CMV seropositive, placing the donor among the roughly 300 seropositive members of the cohort. A peripheral blood sample was collected from each donor, and TCR beta sequencing was performed on peripheral blood mononuclear cells. Genomic DNA was extracted from the blood cell samples with the Qiagen DNeasy Blood Extraction Kit. The entry originates in a study of cytomegalovirus exposure and HLA in healthy donors (dated by TCRdb to about 2017). Some background on the complete study: According to an earlier analysis of several hundred of the donors, about 179 million T cells yielded over 90 million unique TCR beta sequences and less than 300 Gb of sequence data. The study profiled the T cell repertoires of approximately 700 subjects by immunosequencing and related them to cytomegalovirus serostatus. Among 350 to 400 genotyped donors of the cohort, an average of around 240,000 unique TCR beta nucleotide sequences were sequenced per donor, about a sixth of them non-productive. Donor age, sex, ethnicity and CMV serostatus were collected together with the repertoire data. In a later genetic analysis, genome-wide SNP genotypes for about 65% of the roughly 700 donors were used, and that subset was treated as a discovery cohort. Of the 398 genotyped donors, 65% to 90% fell in the genetic ancestry cluster associated with self-reported Caucasian donors. Every discovery cohort repertoire had been produced on one sequencing platform. A later analysis re-examined previously published TCR beta repertoires from more than 600 donors and added high-resolution HLA genotyping to investigate patterns of TCR occurrence. Typing coverage differed by locus: A, B, C, DRB1 and DQB1 were typed in roughly 620-630 donors, DQA1 in roughly 510, DPA1 in around 610, and DPB1 in around 440. About five DR-DQ haplotypes were handled as single units for association and clustering, since linkage in the cohort was strong. Rather than drawing on any new phenotypic data, the later analysis identified candidate immune exposures from TCR beta sequences and the way those sequences occurred across donors. HLA typing included class I and class II loci at four-digit resolution. About 280 gigabases of sequencing data and around 85 million unique TCR sequences made up an early release that covered approximately 620 HLA-typed donors. Besides the first cohort of roughly 640 subjects, a separate validation cohort made up of roughly 130 different subjects was used. The aim of the study was to test whether cataloging public T cell receptors could identify signatures of past pathogen exposure. The study combined high-throughput TCR immunosequencing, statistical association of individual TCRs with disease status, and machine learning to predict cytomegalovirus infection status. An earlier analysis of 450 to 750 of the donors used high-throughput TCR beta sequencing to judge whether each TCR beta V gene segment behaved as functional or pseudogenic. Overall results and qualifications from the work: A later genetic analysis reported fewer N-insertions in productive TCRs among donors in an Asian-associated ancestry cluster than the approximately 700-donor mean. While some public TCRs were present in many individuals, most TCR sequences turned up only very rarely across donors. When HLA alleles, especially DR and DQ, strongly co-occurred, TCR associations were difficult to assign to individual alleles. Correlated functional status among segregating V segments might reflect linkage disequilibrium, but an unknown experimental factor could not be ruled out. The cohort was sequenced for TCR beta chains only, and without alpha or paired-chain data the features that could be detected were limited. At a false discovery rate of 0.05, a later analysis linked some 18,000 TCR beta sequences to specific HLA alleles. The authors suggested that the approach could potentially be generalized to other disease states and immunological phenotypes. In vitro tests confirmed that three of the cytomegalovirus-associated TCR beta chains recognize cytomegalovirus antigens. In a later analysis, TCR association rates were found to vary across HLA loci, with the most associated TCRs seen for DRB1 alleles and the fewest for HLA-C alleles. In a later genetic analysis, a missense DCLRE1C variant was associated with V-gene and J-gene trimming of TCR beta chains, and the association was replicated in an independent cohort. The classifier was reported to diagnose cytomegalovirus status with high specificity and sensitivity in both the original cohort and the validation cohort. In a later analysis, HLA-associated TCR beta chains showed more clonal expansion and lower generation probabilities than non-associated chains that were equally common. Broadly in line with IMGT annotations, most TCR beta V segments showed up in productive rearrangements about 87% or about 30% of the time in an earlier analysis of approximately 640 of the donors. Because HLA typing was missing for some donors at each locus, association tests included only the typed subset. A total of fewer than 200 TCR beta chains were listed by the study as associated with cytomegalovirus. Presence/absence analyses assumed roughly uniform sequencing depth across donors, an assumption that may not hold. Some 16 rarely observed V segments, including chromosome 9 orphons, were excluded from the earlier analysis of approximately 500 of the donors because counts were too low. A group of highly shared sequence variants was considered likely to be a technical artifact of the sequencing pipeline. A further reported finding was that TCR beta sequences accurately predicted the HLA-A and HLA-B alleles for most subjects in the first cohort. According to a later analysis, parvovirus B19, influenza, CMV and Epstein-Barr virus appeared linked to several top co-occurrence clusters. Some IMGT-functional V segments, including TRBV6-2 and TRBV6-3, could not be distinguished by the 87-base-pair reads and were therefore excluded. For the cohort, immune exposure information was limited to CMV serostatus. In a later analysis, most CMV-associated TCR beta chains were found to appear HLA-restricted, with HLA associations seemingly driven largely by CMV exposure.

The CDR3 spans 16 residues, from the cysteine through the phenylalanine. The sequence is cut down to CDR3 DNA, 48 bases in frame from base 1. The V end loses 0 bases and the J end loses 0 bases, and a stretch of 10 bases separates them. Based on the germline V gene, the CDR1 and CDR2 sequences are SGHRS and YFSETQ. Libraries were built with the immunoSEQ multiplex PCR assay. The multiplex PCR relied on a mix of 60 forward primers for TCR Vbeta segments and 13 reverse primers for TCR Jbeta segments. Amplification of the CDR3 region of rearranged TCR beta genes was performed with a multiplex PCR assay on genomic DNA. The amplified TCR beta libraries were sequenced on the Illumina HiSeq System as 87-base-pair reads. The original pipeline was this. In a later analysis, approximately 74 million unique TCR beta chains were counted across the roughly 670 repertoires, and roughly 9.9 million of these chains were shared by at least two donors. Raw reads were error-corrected and collapsed into unique sequences by a nearest-neighbor algorithm in which closely related sequences were merged to remove PCR and sequencing errors. To assign V, D and J gene segments, CDR3 sequences were aligned to IMGT reference sequences. Each retained sequence needed at least a six-nucleotide match to both a V gene segment and a J gene segment. Rearrangements were called productive when the CDR3 lacked stop codons and stayed in frame with V and J; all others were non-productive. CDR3 was defined by IMGT convention, running from the second conserved V-encoded cysteine to the conserved J-encoded phenylalanine. The earlier analysis of approximately 500 of the donors excluded sequences that lacked an unambiguous match to a single V gene segment. In an earlier analysis of 450 to 750 of the donors, a V segment was called functional when productive rearrangements were above 56.7%, and segregating when the standard deviation between donors exceeded 5%. To diagnose cytomegalovirus status from the catalog of TCR beta chain sequences, a statistical classification framework was built. A later analysis assigned V and J genes by comparing TCR nucleotide sequences with IMGT/GENE-DB human TR gene sequences. Using the TCRdist pipeline, a later analysis assigned CDR3 sequences along with most-parsimonious VDJ recombination scenarios. A later analysis defined each TCR beta chain by its CDR3 amino acid sequence plus V-gene family, and excluded reads lacking a unique V-gene family. To address suspected cross-contamination and a sequencing artifact, a later analysis removed 450 to 700 highly shared, low-generation-probability nucleotide sequences. A later analysis calculated a clonal expansion index for each public chain from normalized within-repertoire ranks of inferred template counts. Generation probabilities in a later analysis came from a VDJ recombination model fitted to out-of-frame rearrangements, and those results were checked against IGoR. Hypergeometric tests were used in a later analysis to score TCR-TCR, TCR-HLA and TCR-CMV co-occurrence, with a repertoire-size bias correction applied to the TCR pairs. A later analysis estimated false discovery rates by permuting HLA or CMV assignments 20 times. In a later analysis, co-occurring TCRs were grouped with DBSCAN, and TCRdist sequence similarity was added when clustering was performed within HLA-allele-positive subsets. For co-occurrence clustering, repertoires with fewer than 30,000 or more than 120,000 public chains were excluded, along with 5 or 6 repertoires with anomalous nucleotide sharing. Here the immuneACCESS table is served through TCRdb, limited to in-frame sequences with V and J called. Missing clones are a known gap in these copies; in checked studies unresolved V genes cover under half, and the rest lacks a known reason. Clonal size and the V and J genes are those of that table, whereas D and trimming came from the DNA. Across this sample there are some 100,000 clones, with over 60% seen only once. The top ten constitute over 4% of the sample.

The chain couples TRBV5-1 to TRBJ2-1; a weak D assignment points to TRBD2 (5 bases agree). This TCR was sampled from a female donor in good health and CMV-seropositive. Sequencing was performed on PBMCs. The DNA sequence is TGCGCCAGCAGCTTGGATGCGGGTGCCTCCTACAATGAGCAGTTCTTC. Translation gives CASSLDAGASYNEQFF.